This TCR beta chain was obtained from a study of CD8 T cells in ankylosing spondylitis. TCRdb re-called the 5' RACE reads with MiXCR, one entry per CDR3 protein. The data show about 420,000 distinct CDR3 sequences, more than 20% seen once. The V end was cut by 4 bases, the J end by 5 bases, with 9 bases between. Germline loops: CDR1 SGHRS, CDR2 YFSETQ. The CDR3 runs 12 residues. Findings of the study overall: Disease-linked clones were CD8+ and relatively rare in peripheral blood. A TCR beta motif of roughly 8 highly homologous variants seemed to mark ankylosing spondylitis blood. Matched synovial fluid from ankylosing spondylitis patients was reported to be enriched for disease-linked clones.

Comment on this clonotype: The antigen is unknown.

What was sequenced was blood, either unsorted or a sorted T cell fraction (not recorded which). The sequence came from a male donor with ankylosing spondylitis. V gene TRBV5-1 combines with J gene TRBJ2-5, with D possibly matching TRBD1 (5 bases). Here the CDR3 DNA reads TGCGCCAGCAGCGGGGCGGCGGAGACCCAGTACTTC. It translates to CASSGAAETQYF.